In its sample, the clone carrying this T cell receptor (beta chain) was seen many times. Its specificity is unknown. This record belongs to a study of blood T cells in healthy people across ages. Study conclusions and caveats: Diversity was estimated from one million T cells, and these estimates were considered underestimates.

The second PCR ran 7 to 11 cycles with a sample-barcoded 5' primer and J-beta primers. TCRdb recomputed calls from the 5' RACE reads with MiXCR, one row per CDR3 protein. Here the sample spans 750,000 to 1,000,000 distinct CDR3 sequences, about 28% being singletons. Another study also made use of these data, one on T cells of mothers and their children. That publication notes: Reads obtained per mother exceeded 9 million TCR beta CDR3 reads, with roughly 3 million obtained per child.

The source of this sequence is a woman aged 40 to 50 in good health. Source material: blood.

The CDR3 region has the DNA TGCGCCAGCAGCCAAGGTCTCAGAGGACAGGGGGAGACCCAGTACTTC. Translation gives CASSQGLRGQGETQYF. J is TRBJ2-5 and V is TRBV4-1; 9 positions match TRBD1. This CDR3 has 16 amino acids. V lost 1 base, J lost 5 bases, and 8 bases stayed unmatched. CDR1 MGHRA and CDR2 YSYEKL come from the germline V gene.